Listed below are T cell receptor beta chains from one sample, sequenced in a study of OX40 agonist ivuxolimab in advanced cancers. Clones were read by immunoSEQ multiplex PCR, and TCRdb kept only the in-frame ones, dropping some. The table has tens of thousands of clones, 82% seen once. This specimen was CD4+ or CD8+ T cells sorted from blood, taken in a trial of the OX40 agonist ivuxolimab. The receptors derive from an adult with an advanced solid tumor such as melanoma, head and neck, liver or kidney cancer. Both conserved end residues are part of each CDR3. D genes are given only for firm matches. Rows give clone size only sometimes, using once, few, many, or a class for an expanded clone.

clone_size,v_call,j_call,d_call,cdr3_nt,cdr3_aa
.,TRBV13,TRBJ1-2,.,TGTGCCAGCAGCTTACGAGCGGGTAGCTACACCTTC,CASSLRAGSYTF
.,TRBV20-1,TRBJ1-5,.,TGCAGCTTCCATCAGCCCCAGCATTTT,CSFHQPQHF
.,TRBV5-4,TRBJ1-2,.,TGTGCCATCGCCAGGGACTTACTCTATGGCTACACCTTC,CAIARDLLYGYTF
.,TRBV23-1,TRBJ2-7,.,TGCGCCAGCTGCTCGGAGTTATTCTACGAGCAGTACTTC,CASCSELFYEQYF
.,TRBV30,TRBJ2-7,.,TGTGCCTGGAGCCCTCTGGAGTATGAGTCCTACGAGCAGTACTTC,CAWSPLEYESYEQYF
.,TRBV7-6,TRBJ2-5,.,TGTGCCAGCAGCCCCACCCCAGAGACCCAGTACTTC,CASSPTPETQYF
.,TRBV5-1,TRBJ2-7,.,TGCGCCAGCAGCTTGGAGTTCGGCGGGGACGAGCAGTACTTC,CASSLEFGGDEQYF
.,TRBV7-2,TRBJ1-1,.,TGTGCCAGCAGCCAAGAACTAATTAACAGGGTTGACACTGAAGCTTTCTTT,CASSQELINRVDTEAFF
.,TRBV7-2,TRBJ2-2,.,TGTGCCAGCAGCTTTGCAACAGGGTCCGGGGAGCTGTTTTTT,CASSFATGSGELFF
.,TRBV19,TRBJ1-3,.,TGTGCCAGTAGTATACCAGAGCGCTCTGGAAACACCATATATTTT,CASSIPERSGNTIYF
.,TRBV29-1,TRBJ1-5,TRBD1,TGCAGCGCCCGACAGGGGGACCAGCCCCAGCATTTT,CSARQGDQPQHF
.,TRBV5-4,TRBJ1-4,TRBD1,TGTGCCAGCAGCCCGACAGGGGGGCCTAATGAAAAACTGTTTTTT,CASSPTGGPNEKLFF
.,TRBV9,TRBJ1-2,.,TGTGCCAGCAGCGTAGGACGGAATAACTATGGCTACACCTTC,CASSVGRNNYGYTF
.,TRBV6-1,TRBJ2-2,TRBD1,TGTGCCAGCAGTGACGAGGGACAGGGGGCGAACACCGGGGAGCTGTTTTTT,CASSDEGQGANTGELFF
.,TRBV11-2,TRBJ2-5,TRBD1,TGTGCCAGCAGCCCCCAGACAGGGGCGAAACAAGAGACCCAGTACTTC,CASSPQTGAKQETQYF
few,TRBV4-2,TRBJ1-2,TRBD1,TGTGCCAGCAGCGGACAGGGTTATGGCTACACCTTC,CASSGQGYGYTF
.,TRBV5-6,TRBJ1-2,.,TGTGCCAGCAGCTTGGCAGCCTATGGCTACACCTTC,CASSLAAYGYTF